This passage covers 30 T cell receptor beta chains from one sample sequenced in a study of Graves' ophthalmopathy and Graves' hyperthyroidism. Amplified TCR beta CDR3 regions were obtained using RNA transcripts as template. Scientists carried out first-round RT-PCR using HTBI primers and then a second-round multiplex PCR. From the multiplex PCR reads, TCRdb called clonotypes with MiXCR, one entry per CDR3 protein. The data hold around 470,000 distinct CDR3 sequences, with approximately 14% observed a single time. Sequenced material: blood. These receptors were taken from a woman in her twenties or thirties with Graves' ophthalmopathy.

Many counts were recorded for this clonotype. The chain has TRBV20-1 and TRBJ2-5, with no clear D. Trimming pared 1 base from V and 1 base from J, leaving 7 bases between. Germline V CDR1 and CDR2: DFQATT, SNEGSKA (reference sequence). CDR3 length: 13 residues. The CDR3 nucleotides read TGCAGTGCTAGAGGTGTAATCCAAGAGACCCAGTACTTC. Translating it yields CSARGVIQETQYF.

This clonotype was counted at least ten times. The chain combines TRBV2 with TRBJ2-2, with no clear D. The CDR3 sequence is 15 residues long. V was cut by 4 bases and J by 1 base, with 10 bases left in between. CDR1 and CDR2 from the germline V gene are SNHLY and FYNNEI. The CDR3 region is CASSVLSGNTGELFF. The CDR3 DNA follows: TGTGCCAGCAGTGTTCTCAGTGGGAACACCGGGGAGCTGTTTTTT.

This clonotype was seen ten or more times. V gene TRBV12-3 or TRBV12-4 combines with J gene TRBJ1-1; possibly TRBD1 for D (6 bases). This CDR3 has 15 amino acids. V was pared by 6 bases and J by 5 bases, with 19 bases between. CDR3 in DNA: TGTGCCAGCAGCCTTATGGGGGACAAAAATACTGAAGCTTTCTTT. This translates into CASSLMGDKNTEAFF.

In this sample, this clonotype turned up many times. The chain joins TRBV7-9 to TRBJ2-5, with D perhaps assigned TRBD1 or TRBD2 (5 bases each). V shed 1 base and J shed 4 bases, with 10 bases lying between them. The CDR3 loop spans 14 amino acids. The V gene's germline CDR1 is SEHNR and CDR2 FQNEAQ (reference sequence). CDR3 loop: CASSLVGDRETQYF. CDR3 coding DNA: TGTGCCAGCAGCTTAGTAGGGGACCGAGAGACCCAGTACTTC.

This clonotype was recorded at least ten times. The chain carries TRBV4-1 and TRBJ2-7; TRBD1 matches at 8 bases. The length of the CDR3 is 15 residues. Germline V gene sequence: CDR1 MGHRA, CDR2 YSYEKL. J lost 2 bases, V lost 2 bases, and 5 bases had no gene match. CDR3 nucleotides: TGCGCCAGCAGCCAACAGAGGACAGGGCCCTACGAGCAGTACTTC. It codes for CASSQQRTGPYEQYF.

This clonotype has ten or more counts. The chain recombines TRBV20-1 with TRBJ1-2; 8 bases match TRBD1. CDR3 length equals 14 residues. Germline V gene lookup returns CDR1 DFQATT and CDR2 SNEGSKA (reference sequence). With 6 bases clipped from V and 4 bases from J, the junction kept 10 bases outside the gene matches. CDR3 sequence (DNA): TGCAGTGCGGATTCTGGACAGGGCCTCTATGGCTACACCTTC. Its translation: CSADSGQGLYGYTF.

This clonotype was seen at least ten times. J is TRBJ1-1 and V is TRBV6-5; D remains ambiguous. Per germline, CDR1 MNHEY and CDR2 SVGAGI. Trimming removed 4 bases from V and 1 base from J, with 10 bases in between. The CDR3 is made up of 14 amino acids. CDR3 sequence (DNA): TGTGCCAGCAGTTTGGAGGGAAGGAACACTGAAGCTTTCTTT. It encodes CASSLEGRNTEAFF.

This clonotype has just one count. The chain employs TRBV19 and TRBJ2-5; TRBD2 is a possible D gene (6 bases). The V end lost 5 bases, the J end lost 0 bases, and 10 bases lay between the germline ends. CDR3 length equals 14 residues. The germline CDR1 and CDR2 sequences are LNHDA and SQIVND (reference sequence). The DNA of the CDR3 is TGTGCCAGTAGTTCGGGCGGGAACCAAGAGACCCAGTACTTC. It encodes CASSSGGNQETQYF.

This clonotype showed up many times. The rearrangement links TRBV10-3 to TRBJ1-2, with a possible D match to TRBD1 (5 bases). The germline V gene encodes CDR1 ENHRY and CDR2 SYGVKD. V was pared by 3 bases and J by 8 bases, with 7 bases between. This CDR3 has 11 amino acids. The CDR3 sequence is CAISDRDGYTF. The CDR3 region has the DNA TGTGCCATCAGTGATAGGGACGGCTACACCTTC.

This clonotype was seen just once. A much larger clone lies one base from this, so it may be a read error. The V and J genes are TRBV29-1 and TRBJ1-1; D possibly corresponds to TRBD1 (6 bases). V lost 3 bases, J lost 3 bases, and 11 bases lay in between. CDR3 length: 13 residues. CDR1 is SQVTM and CDR2 is ANQGSEA in the germline V gene. CDR3 nucleotides: TGCAGCGTTGACAGGGGAATGGACACTGAAGCTTTCTTT. This codes for CSVDRGMDTEAFF.

This clonotype was counted at least ten times. The chain combines TRBV12-3 or TRBV12-4 with TRBJ1-3; D is unclear. Trimming removed 3 bases from V and 4 bases from J, with 13 bases in between. The CDR3 is 15 amino acids. CDR3 sequence reads: CASSFKWPTGNTIYF. The CDR3 coding sequence is TGTGCCAGCAGTTTTAAGTGGCCAACCGGAAACACCATATATTTT.

At least ten counts were recorded for this clonotype. V usage is TRBV6-1 and J usage is TRBJ1-1; the D gene is possibly TRBD1 (6 bases). Germline lookup yields CDR1 MNHNS and CDR2 SASEGT. V was shortened by 6 bases and J by 5 bases, with 10 bases between the two germline ends. There are 12 residues in the CDR3. The CDR3, as DNA: TGTGCCAGCAGACAGGGCGGGACTGAAGCTTTCTTT. Translating it yields CASRQGGTEAFF.

This clonotype was counted ten times or more. V gene TRBV29-1 combines with J gene TRBJ1-2; D is uncertain. Germline CDR1 is SQVTM and CDR2 is ANQGSEA. Deletions cut 3 bases from V and 4 bases from J, with 12 bases between. CDR3 length: 13 residues. CDR3: CSVEFSTLYGYTF. The DNA for the CDR3 is TGCAGCGTTGAGTTCAGCACCCTCTATGGCTACACCTTC.

The genes are TRBV25-1 and TRBJ1-5, with a weak D call TRBD1 (5 bases). The germline V gene encodes CDR1 MGHDK and CDR2 SYGVNS. Trimming left V 7 bases short and J 6 bases short, with 13 bases between. The CDR3 runs 13 residues. The CDR3 region is CASNRGEGQPQHF. The CDR3 DNA reads as TGTGCCAGCAATAGGGGTGAGGGTCAGCCCCAGCATTTT.

This clonotype was seen ten or more times. The rearrangement joins TRBV20-1 to TRBJ2-6; TRBD1 might be the D (6 bases). Germline lookup yields CDR1 DFQATT and CDR2 SNEGSKA (reference sequence). The CDR3 is 14 amino acids. Trimming removed 3 bases from V and 2 bases from J, with 8 bases in between. The CDR3 is CSARSGAGANVLTF. CDR3 DNA sequence: TGCAGTGCTAGGTCAGGGGCTGGGGCCAACGTCCTGACTTTC.

In its sample, this clonotype was seen many times. The chain combines TRBV30 with TRBJ1-6; perhaps TRBD1 as D (5 bases). Per germline, CDR1 GTSNPN and CDR2 SVGIG (reference sequence). V was pared by 3 bases and J by 5 bases, with 5 bases between. CDR3 length: 12 amino acids. Here the CDR3 reads CAWSRDNSPLHF. The CDR3 DNA follows: TGTGCCTGGAGCAGGGATAATTCACCCCTCCACTTT.

This clonotype has ten or more counts. The J gene is TRBJ2-7, the V gene TRBV20-1; the D gene could be TRBD1 or TRBD2 (6 bases each). V gave up 1 base and J gave up 0 bases, with 16 bases separating them. The CDR3 runs 16 residues. Germline V CDR1 and CDR2: DFQATT, SNEGSKA (reference sequence). The CDR3 nucleotides are TGCAGTGCTAGAGGGCAGGGGAGGACAGTCTCCTACGAGCAGTACTTC. This gives the protein CSARGQGRTVSYEQYF.

The chain joins TRBV30 to TRBJ2-7; D may be TRBD2 (7 bases). The CDR3 sequence is 16 residues long. CDR1 and CDR2 (germline): GTSNPN, SVGIG (reference sequence). V lost 1 base and J 2 bases, leaving 18 bases between the germline ends. For the CDR3, the DNA is TGTGCCTGGAGTGAATATGAGGCGGGGGCCGCCTACGAGCAGTACTTC. Its translation is CAWSEYEAGAAYEQYF. The whole variable domain, remainder taken from reference TRBV30 and TRBJ2-7, is SQTIHQWPATLVQPVGSPLSLECTVEGTSNPNLYWYRQAAGRGLQLLFYSVGIGQISSEVPQNLSASRPQDRQFILSSKKLLLSDSGFYLCAWSEYEAGAAYEQYFGPGTRLTVT.

In its sample, this clonotype was seen many times. The chain employs TRBV28 and TRBJ1-5, with D unclear. Germline loops: CDR1 MDHEN, CDR2 SYDVKM. Between the trimmed V and J ends, which lost 2 bases and 3 bases, there was a span of 8 bases. This CDR3 is 14 amino acids long. The CDR3: CASSLGENNQPQHF. The CDR3 DNA is TGTGCCAGCAGTTTAGGGGAAAACAATCAGCCCCAGCATTTT.

This clonotype was seen repeatedly, ten times or more. This chain connects TRBV6-1 to TRBJ2-3, with D unresolved. Germline V gene lookup returns CDR1 MNHNS and CDR2 SASEGT. Deletions cut 6 bases from V and 0 bases from J, with 4 bases between. The CDR3 is 12 residues long. The CDR3 reads CASRTSTDTQYF. CDR3 nucleotides: TGTGCCAGCAGGACTAGCACAGATACGCAGTATTTT.

Remarks on this clonotype: A clone one base away is much larger, so this may be a read error. This sequence joins TRBV28 and TRBJ2-7; D possibly corresponds to TRBD2 (5 bases). Looked up from germline, CDR1 is MDHEN and CDR2 is SYDVKM. CDR3 length equals 14 residues. V dropped 3 bases and J dropped 2 bases, with 11 bases sitting between them. CDR3 nucleotides: TGTGCCAGCAGTTTTAGTGAGCGGACCTACGAGCAGTACGTC. Its protein is CASSFSERTYEQYV.

Ten or more counts support this clonotype. This chain joins TRBV13 and TRBJ2-7; a weak D match, TRBD2 (5 bases). Germline loops: CDR1 PRHDT, CDR2 FYEKMQ (reference sequence). V was clipped by 2 bases and J by 4 bases, with 18 bases between them. The CDR3 is made up of 16 amino acids. CDR3 protein: CASSLSDAPWRYEQYF. In DNA form, the CDR3 reads TGTGCCAGCAGCTTAAGTGACGCCCCTTGGAGGTACGAGCAGTACTTC.

This clonotype was counted many times. The V gene is TRBV20-1, the J gene TRBJ1-6; D is possibly TRBD1 (6 bases). Germline V gene lookup returns CDR1 DFQATT and CDR2 SNEGSKA (reference sequence). The V end was cut by 0 bases, the J end by 10 bases, with 13 bases between. This CDR3 contains 14 residues. The CDR3 coding sequence is TGCAGTGCTAGAGATGGGCAGGGGAGGTCACCCCTCCACTTT. This translates into CSARDGQGRSPLHF.

This clonotype has a count of ten or more. The chain uses TRBV2 and TRBJ2-5; 8 bases line up with TRBD1. The length of the CDR3 is 14 residues. V lost 4 bases and J lost 1; bases outside the gene matches: 2. Germline CDR1 is SNHLY and CDR2 is FYNNEI. The CDR3 DNA reads as TGTGCCAGCAGTGTCACAGGGGGCCAAGAGACCCAGTACTTC. It codes for CASSVTGGQETQYF.

This clonotype came up many times. This chain links TRBV28 with TRBJ1-6; maybe TRBD1 (5 bases). Germline V CDR1 and CDR2: MDHEN, SYDVKM. V was shortened by 6 bases and J by 7 bases, with 16 bases between the two germline ends. The CDR3 runs 15 residues. CDR3 region: CASRLPGTGNSPLHF. In DNA form, the CDR3 reads TGTGCCAGCAGATTACCCGGGACGGGGAATTCACCCCTCCACTTT.

This clonotype was picked up many times. The J gene is TRBJ1-1, the V gene TRBV19, with D unresolved. Germline V gene sequence: CDR1 LNHDA, CDR2 SQIVND (reference sequence). The CDR3 has 13 amino acids. V shed 6 bases and J shed 1 base, with 9 bases lying between them. CDR3 nucleotides: TGTGCCAGTAGCCACACCAAGAACACTGAAGCTTTCTTT. It is translated as CASSHTKNTEAFF.

This clonotype was observed many times. CDR3 nucleotides: TGTGCCAGCAGGAACAGGGCGGAAGACTACGAGCAGTACTTC. It translates to CASRNRAEDYEQYF. The chain employs TRBV28 and TRBJ2-7, with D possibly matching TRBD1 (6 bases). The V and J ends lost 6 bases and 3 bases respectively, with 15 bases between them. This CDR3 region has 14 residues. CDR1 and CDR2 from the germline V gene are MDHEN and SYDVKM.

This clonotype was seen a few times. The CDR3 DNA reads TGTGCCAGCTCACCACCTGTCGGCCAGGGGAACACTGAAGCTTTCTTT. It codes for CASSPPVGQGNTEAFF. V and J are TRBV18 and TRBJ1-1; maybe TRBD1 (5 bases). Trimming took 0 bases from V and 1 from J, leaving 12 bases between them. The CDR3 contains 16 residues. CDR1 is KGHSH, CDR2 LQKENI, per germline.

This clonotype was seen ten or more times. The rearrangement links TRBV6-5 to TRBJ2-7; 9 bases map to TRBD1. From germline, CDR1 is MNHEY and CDR2 SVGAGI. After removal of 4 bases from V and 5 bases from J, the junction contained 3 bases not matched to a gene. The CDR3 length is 13 residues. This CDR3 is CASSWTGENEQYF. CDR3 bases: TGTGCCAGCAGTTGGACAGGGGAAAACGAGCAGTACTTC.

This clonotype was observed many times. The rearrangement joins TRBV20-1 to TRBJ1-2; D remains unclear. The length of the CDR3 is 11 residues. Trimming took 4 bases from V and 4 from J, leaving 7 bases between them. CDR1 and CDR2 from the germline V gene are DFQATT and SNEGSKA (reference sequence). CDR3: CSATLGYGYTF. The CDR3 DNA is TGCAGTGCTACACTGGGCTATGGCTACACCTTC.